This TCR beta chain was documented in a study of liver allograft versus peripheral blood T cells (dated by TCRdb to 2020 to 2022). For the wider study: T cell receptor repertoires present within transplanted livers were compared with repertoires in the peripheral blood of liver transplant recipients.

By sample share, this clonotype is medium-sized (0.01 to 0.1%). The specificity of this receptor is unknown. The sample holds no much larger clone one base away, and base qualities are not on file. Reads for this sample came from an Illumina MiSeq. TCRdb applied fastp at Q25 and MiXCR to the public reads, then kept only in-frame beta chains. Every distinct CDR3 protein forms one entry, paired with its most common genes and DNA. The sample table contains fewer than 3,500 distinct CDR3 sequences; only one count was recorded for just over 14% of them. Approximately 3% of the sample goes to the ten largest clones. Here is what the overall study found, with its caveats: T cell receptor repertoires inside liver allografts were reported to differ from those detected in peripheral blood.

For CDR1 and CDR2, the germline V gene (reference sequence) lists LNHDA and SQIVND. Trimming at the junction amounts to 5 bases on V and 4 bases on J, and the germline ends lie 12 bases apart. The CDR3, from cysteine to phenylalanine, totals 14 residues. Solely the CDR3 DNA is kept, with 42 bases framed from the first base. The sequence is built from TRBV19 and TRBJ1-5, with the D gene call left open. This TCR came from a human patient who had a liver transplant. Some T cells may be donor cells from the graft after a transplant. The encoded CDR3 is CASSYGNTNQPQHF. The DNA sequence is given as TGTGCCAGTAGTTATGGGAACACTAATCAGCCCCAGCATTTT.